The clone carrying this T cell receptor (beta chain) was detected a few times. This CDR3 is 15 amino acids long. The germline V gene has CDR1 MGHRA and CDR2 YSYEKL. PCR was performed a second time for about 7 to 11 cycles using a sample-barcoded 5' primer and a J-beta primer mix. TCRdb re-called the 5' RACE reads with MiXCR, one entry per CDR3 protein. The table records roughly 1,300,000 distinct CDR3 sequences, approximately 59% of them present only once. The sample belongs to a study of blood T cells in healthy people across ages. V is TRBV4-1 and J is TRBJ2-5; 9 nucleotides align to TRBD2. With the DNA end fitting TRBJ2-7 better, the J assignment may be wrong. The sequence came from a man aged 18 to 30 in good health. The sequenced material came from blood. The CDR3 nucleotides are TGCGCCAGCAGCCAACTCGGACTAGCGCATTACGAGCAGTACTTC. Translation gives CASSQLGLAHYEQYF.